These 8 T cell receptor beta chains originate from one sample sequenced in a study of shared clonotypes between healthy human individuals. The data were produced by immunoSEQ multiplex PCR, yet TCRdb's version contains in-frame clones alone and is incomplete. The sample carries under 1 million clones, roughly 92% recorded once. The naive CD8 fraction comprised CD45RO-negative cells positively selected for CCR7 and excluded terminally differentiated effector memory CD45RA+ cells. Material for sequencing was naive CD8+ T cells sorted from blood. The receptors were gathered from a man in his thirties or forties in good health.

V gene TRBV27 combines with J gene TRBJ1-1; D gene unclear. V was pared by 7 bases and J by 6 bases, with 18 bases between. This CDR3 is built from 14 residues. Per the germline V gene, CDR1 is MNHEY and CDR2 is SMNVEV (reference sequence). CDR3: CASKIPGNTAEAFF. CDR3 DNA sequence: TGTGCCAGCAAGATCCCCGGGAACACGGCTGAAGCTTTCTTT.

CDR3 residues: CASSDVAGPPFF. The CDR3 DNA follows: TGTGCCAGCAGTGATGTGGCGGGACCTCCGTTCTTC. The rearrangement uses TRBV25-1 and TRBJ2-1; D possibly corresponds to TRBD2 (6 bases). V lost 3 bases and J 15 bases, leaving 15 bases between the germline ends. CDR3 length: 12 amino acids. The germline gives CDR1 MGHDK, CDR2 SYGVNS.

This rearrangement joins TRBV5-1 to TRBJ2-7, with D hard to call. V lost 0 bases, J lost 3 bases, and 13 bases lay in between. The CDR3 contains 15 residues. Germline V CDR1 and CDR2: SGHRS, YFSETQ. The DNA of the CDR3 is TGCGCCAGCAGCTTGGAGGGCGGTAGTTACTACGAGCAGTACTTC. Translating it yields CASSLEGGSYYEQYF.

The CDR3, as DNA: TGTGCCAGCAGCTCGTATACCACCGTCACAGATACGCAGTATTTT. Encoded protein: CASSSYTTVTDTQYF. V gene TRBV7-2 combines with J gene TRBJ2-3; D remains unclear. The length of the CDR3 is 15 residues. Germline V gene sequence: CDR1 SGHTA, CDR2 FQGNSA. V lost 4 bases to trimming and J lost 2 bases, with 13 bases between them.

The chain uses TRBV19 and TRBJ2-1; D may be TRBD2 (5 bases). The germline CDR1 and CDR2 sequences are LNHDA and SQIVND (reference sequence). V lost 10 bases to trimming and J lost 0 bases, with 13 bases between them. The CDR3 contains 14 residues. DNA of the CDR3: TGTGCCACCAAAGCGGAGAACTCCTACAATGAGCAGTTCTTC. Protein: CATKAENSYNEQFF.

V and J are TRBV7-9 and TRBJ2-7; 7 positions match TRBD2. V shed 7 bases, J shed 5 bases, and the junction held 17 bases outside the gene matches. The CDR3 has 16 amino acids. Germline V gene sequence: CDR1 SEHNR, CDR2 FQNEAQ (reference sequence). CDR3 loop: CASNPLLAEKANEQYF. CDR3 in DNA: TGTGCCAGCAACCCCCTTCTAGCGGAGAAGGCCAACGAGCAGTACTTC.

This clone was found once. V is TRBV5-4 and J is TRBJ2-1, with TRBD2 matching 12 bases. The trim removed 4 bases at V and 5 bases at J, leaving 7 bases unmatched. The CDR3 contains 16 residues. CDR1 SGHNT and CDR2 YYREEE come from the germline V gene (reference sequence). The DNA of the CDR3 is TGTGCCAGCAGCGCAACGGGACTAGCGGGTGACAATGAGCAGTTCTTC. Protein sequence: CASSATGLAGDNEQFF. The whole variable domain, filled in from reference TRBV5-4 and TRBJ2-1, reads ETGVTQSPTHLIKTRGQQVTLRCSSQSGHNTVSWYQQALGQGPQFIFQYYREEENGRGNFPPRFSGLQFPNYSSELNVNALELDDSALYLCASSATGLAGDNEQFFGPGTRLTVL.

This clone has just one count. This chain links TRBV7-9 with TRBJ2-7; 10 nucleotides line up with TRBD2. V trimming: 5 bases; J trimming: 6 bases; junction bases outside the gene matches: 10. This CDR3 comprises 15 residues. Germline V gene sequence: CDR1 SEHNR, CDR2 FQNEAQ (reference sequence). In nucleotides, the CDR3 is TGTGCCAGCAGCGATACTAGCGGGACGAGGGCCGAGCAGTACTTC. Translation: CASSDTSGTRAEQYF.